This T cell receptor beta chain originates from a study of CD8+ T cells in alopecia areata. After isolation, RNA underwent reverse transcription to generate cDNA as the sequencing template. The assay was immunoSEQ multiplex PCR, and TCRdb's table has in-frame clones only and misses some. The repertoire holds fewer than 250,000 clones, with around three fifths as singletons. Study observations and caveats: Clonality exceeded that of normal scalp in lesional scalp, most notably in alopecia totalis/universalis.

Indicated treatment: oral pan-JAK inhibitor, 5-10 mg twice daily. Individuals with alopecia areata gave both lesional scalp punch biopsies and peripheral blood for collection. PBMCs were stained for CD3, CD4 and CD8, and CD4+ and CD8+ T cells were sorted. The V gene's germline CDR1 is SQVTM and CDR2 ANQGSEA. This CDR3 region has 15 residues. Germline trimming cut 7 bases from V and 4 bases from J; bases unmatched to any gene: 13. This clone was counted only a few times. Its antigen is unidentified. The rearrangement joins TRBV29-1 to TRBJ2-1; 7 nucleotides match TRBD1. The TCR originated in a human donor with alopecia areata. Source: CD4+ T cells sorted from blood, taken between weeks 49 and 50, from a patient treated with tofacitinib. The CDR3 bases are TGCAGCGGAGGGGGCGGGCAAGGGAGATACAATGAGCAGTTCTTC. This codes for CSGGGGQGRYNEQFF.